The T cell receptor (beta chain) under discussion was sequenced for a study of blood T cell repertoires in COVID-19. Background on the study: The United States, Italy and Spain were the sources of the acute and convalescent COVID-19 samples. The cDNA or gDNA used as material had been derived from T cells, B-cell-depleted T cells, or PBMCs.

In the study's own analysis: How many nucleated cells were present was estimated from reference gene primer amplification. This table comes from immunoSEQ multiplex PCR, and its TCRdb copy is limited to in-frame clones, with some not included. That table furnishes V, J and clone size, whereas the DNA furnished D and trimming. Here the sample spans some 220,000 clones, about 83% being singletons. Sequencing was performed on peripheral blood. This sequence was found in a human donor in a cohort sampled during active COVID-19.

The DNA of the CDR3 is TGCGCCAGCAGCCCGTTCATACAGGGAAATCATTCACCCCTCCACTTT. Its translation is CASSPFIQGNHSPLHF. This chain uses TRBV5-1 with TRBJ1-6, with a possible D match to TRBD1 (6 bases). Trimming removed 4 bases from V and 8 bases from J, with 19 bases in between. Germline CDR1 reads SGHRS; CDR2 reads YFSETQ. This CDR3 is 16 amino acids long.